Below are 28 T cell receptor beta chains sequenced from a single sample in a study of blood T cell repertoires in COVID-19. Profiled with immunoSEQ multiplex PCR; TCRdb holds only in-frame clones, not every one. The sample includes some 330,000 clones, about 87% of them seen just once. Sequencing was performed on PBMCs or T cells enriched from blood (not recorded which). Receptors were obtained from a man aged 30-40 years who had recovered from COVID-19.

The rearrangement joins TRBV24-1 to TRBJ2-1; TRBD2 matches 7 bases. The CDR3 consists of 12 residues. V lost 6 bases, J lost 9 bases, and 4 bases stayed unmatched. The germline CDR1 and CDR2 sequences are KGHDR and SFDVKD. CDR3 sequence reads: CATSSRTSEQFF. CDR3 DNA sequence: TGTGCCACCAGTTCCCGGACTAGTGAGCAGTTCTTC.

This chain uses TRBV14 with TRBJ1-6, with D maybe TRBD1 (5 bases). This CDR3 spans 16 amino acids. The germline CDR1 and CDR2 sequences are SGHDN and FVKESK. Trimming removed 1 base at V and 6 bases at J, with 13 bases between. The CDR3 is CASSQGRQKINSPLHF. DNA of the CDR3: TGTGCCAGCAGCCAAGGAAGACAGAAAATTAATTCACCCCTCCACTTT.

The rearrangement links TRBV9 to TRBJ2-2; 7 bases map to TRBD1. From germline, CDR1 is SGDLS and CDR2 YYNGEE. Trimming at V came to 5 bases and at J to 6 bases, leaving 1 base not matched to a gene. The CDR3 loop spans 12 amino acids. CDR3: CASRGQSGELFF. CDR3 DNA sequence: TGTGCCAGCAGGGGACAGTCCGGGGAGCTGTTTTTT.

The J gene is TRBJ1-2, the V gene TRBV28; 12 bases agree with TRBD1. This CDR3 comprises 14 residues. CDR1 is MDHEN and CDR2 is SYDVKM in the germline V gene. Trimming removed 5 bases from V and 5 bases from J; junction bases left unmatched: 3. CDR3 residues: CASSTGQGAYGYTF. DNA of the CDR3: TGTGCCAGCAGTACGGGACAGGGGGCGTATGGCTACACCTTC.

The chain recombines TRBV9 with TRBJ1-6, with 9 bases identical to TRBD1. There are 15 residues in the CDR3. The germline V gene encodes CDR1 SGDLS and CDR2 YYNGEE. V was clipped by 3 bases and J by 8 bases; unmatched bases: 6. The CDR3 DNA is TGTGCCAGCAGCGACCCGGGACAGGGAGATTCACCCCTCCACTTT. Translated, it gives CASSDPGQGDSPLHF.

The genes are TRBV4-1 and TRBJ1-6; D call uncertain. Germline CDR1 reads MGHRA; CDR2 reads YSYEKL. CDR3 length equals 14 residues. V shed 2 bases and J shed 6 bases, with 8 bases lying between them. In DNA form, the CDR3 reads TGCGCCAGCAGCCAACCGGAGGGTAATTCACCCCTCCACTTT. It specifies CASSQPEGNSPLHF.

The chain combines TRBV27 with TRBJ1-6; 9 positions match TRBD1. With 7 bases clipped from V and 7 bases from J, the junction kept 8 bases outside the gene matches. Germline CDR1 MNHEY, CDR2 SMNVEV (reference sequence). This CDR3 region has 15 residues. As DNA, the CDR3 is TGTGCCAGCACCCTCATGGACAGGGGAAATTCACCCCTCCACTTT. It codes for CASTLMDRGNSPLHF.

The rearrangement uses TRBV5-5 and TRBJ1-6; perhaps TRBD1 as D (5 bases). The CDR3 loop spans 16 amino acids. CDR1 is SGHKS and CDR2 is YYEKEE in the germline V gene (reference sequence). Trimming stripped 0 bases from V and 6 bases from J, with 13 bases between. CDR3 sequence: CASSLVPQGSNSPLHF. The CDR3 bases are TGTGCCAGCAGCTTGGTCCCTCAGGGAAGTAATTCACCCCTCCACTTT.

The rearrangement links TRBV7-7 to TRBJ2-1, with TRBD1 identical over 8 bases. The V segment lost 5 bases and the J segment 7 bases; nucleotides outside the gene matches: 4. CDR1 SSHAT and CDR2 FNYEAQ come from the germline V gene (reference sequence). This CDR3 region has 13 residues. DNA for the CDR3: TGTGCCAGCAGCACAGGGGGAGGAAATGAGCAGTTCTTC. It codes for CASSTGGGNEQFF.

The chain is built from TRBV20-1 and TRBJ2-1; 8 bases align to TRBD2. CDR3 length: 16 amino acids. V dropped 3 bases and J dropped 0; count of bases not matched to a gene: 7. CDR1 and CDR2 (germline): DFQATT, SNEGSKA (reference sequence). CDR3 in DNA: TGCAGTGCTAGTCGCGGGGGGTCGAGCTCCTACAATGAGCAGTTCTTC. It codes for CSASRGGSSSYNEQFF.

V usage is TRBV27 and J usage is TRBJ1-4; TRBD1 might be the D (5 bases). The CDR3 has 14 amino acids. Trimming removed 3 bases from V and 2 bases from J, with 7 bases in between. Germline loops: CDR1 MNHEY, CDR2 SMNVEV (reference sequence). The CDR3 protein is CASSLQGTNEKLFF. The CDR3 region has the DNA TGTGCCAGCAGTTTGCAGGGCACTAATGAAAAACTGTTTTTT. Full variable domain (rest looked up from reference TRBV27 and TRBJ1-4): EAQVTQNPRYLITVTGKKLTVTCSQNMNHEYMSWYRQDPGLGLRQIYYSMNVEVTDKGDVPEGYKVSRKEKRNFPLILESPSPNQTSLYFCASSLQGTNEKLFFGSGTQLSVL.

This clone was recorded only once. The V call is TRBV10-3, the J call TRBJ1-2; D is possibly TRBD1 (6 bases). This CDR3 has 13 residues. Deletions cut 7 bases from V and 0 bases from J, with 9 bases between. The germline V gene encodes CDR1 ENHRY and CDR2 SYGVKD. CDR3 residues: CAITGTSNYGYTF. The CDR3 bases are TGTGCCATCACGGGGACATCTAACTATGGCTACACCTTC.

The CDR3 sequence: CASRKDRDGIYEQYF. CDR3 nucleotides: TGTGCCAGCAGGAAAGACAGGGACGGAATCTACGAGCAGTACTTC. The chain is built from TRBV2 and TRBJ2-7, with 7 bases identical to TRBD1. Trimming at V came to 6 bases and at J to 3 bases, leaving 11 bases not matched to a gene. The CDR3 sequence is 15 residues long. The V gene's germline CDR1 is SNHLY and CDR2 FYNNEI.

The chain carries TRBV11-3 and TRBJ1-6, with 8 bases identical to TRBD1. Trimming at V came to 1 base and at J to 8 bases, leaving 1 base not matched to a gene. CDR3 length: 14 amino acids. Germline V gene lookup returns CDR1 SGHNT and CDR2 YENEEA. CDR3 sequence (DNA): TGTGCCAGCAGCTTAGGGGGACAGGATTCACCCCTCCACTTT. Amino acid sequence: CASSLGGQDSPLHF. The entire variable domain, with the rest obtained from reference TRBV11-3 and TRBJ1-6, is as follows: EAGVVQSPRYKIIEKKQPVAFWCNPISGHNTLYWYLQNLGQGPELLIRYENEEAVDDSQLPKDRFSAERLKGVDSTLKIQPAELGDSAVYLCASSLGGQDSPLHFGNGTRLTVT.

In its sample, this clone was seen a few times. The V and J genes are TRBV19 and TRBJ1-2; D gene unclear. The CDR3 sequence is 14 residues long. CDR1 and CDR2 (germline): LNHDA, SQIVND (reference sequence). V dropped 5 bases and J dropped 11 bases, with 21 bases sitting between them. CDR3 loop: CASSSLLVPFGYTF. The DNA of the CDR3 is TGTGCCAGTAGTTCACTACTCGTACCTTTTGGGTACACCTTC.

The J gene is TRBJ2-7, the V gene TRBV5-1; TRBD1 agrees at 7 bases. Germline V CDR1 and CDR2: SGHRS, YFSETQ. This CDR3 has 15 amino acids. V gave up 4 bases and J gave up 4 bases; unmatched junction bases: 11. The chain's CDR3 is CASSATGDSLYEQYF. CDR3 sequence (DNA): TGCGCCAGCAGCGCTACAGGGGATTCCTTGTACGAGCAGTACTTC.

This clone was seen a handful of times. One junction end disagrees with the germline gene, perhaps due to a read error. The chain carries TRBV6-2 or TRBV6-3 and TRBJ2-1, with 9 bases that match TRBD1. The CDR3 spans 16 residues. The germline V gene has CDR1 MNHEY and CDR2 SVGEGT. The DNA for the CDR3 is TGTGCCAGCAGTTCCCTGACAGGGGGTTCCTCCAATGAGCAGTTCTTC. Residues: CASSSLTGGSSNEQFF.

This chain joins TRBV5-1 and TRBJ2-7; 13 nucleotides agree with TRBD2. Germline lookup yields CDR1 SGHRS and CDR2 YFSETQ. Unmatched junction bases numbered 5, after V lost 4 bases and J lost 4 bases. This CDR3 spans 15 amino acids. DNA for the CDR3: TGCGCCAGCAGCAATGGACTAGCGGGGGTATACGAGCAGTACTTC. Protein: CASSNGLAGVYEQYF.

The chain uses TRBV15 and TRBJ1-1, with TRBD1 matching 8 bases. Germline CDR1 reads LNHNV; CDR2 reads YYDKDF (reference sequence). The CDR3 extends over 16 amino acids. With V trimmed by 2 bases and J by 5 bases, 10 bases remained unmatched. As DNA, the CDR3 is TGTGCCACCAGCAGACCTACAGGGGGATCGGAGACTGAAGCTTTCTTT. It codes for CATSRPTGGSETEAFF.

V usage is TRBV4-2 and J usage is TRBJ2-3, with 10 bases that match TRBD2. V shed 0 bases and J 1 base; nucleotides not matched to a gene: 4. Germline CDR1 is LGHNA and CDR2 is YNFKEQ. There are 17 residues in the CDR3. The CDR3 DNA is TGTGCCAGCAGCCAAGAGATAGCGGGGGGTCGCACAGATACGCAGTATTTT. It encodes CASSQEIAGGRTDTQYF.

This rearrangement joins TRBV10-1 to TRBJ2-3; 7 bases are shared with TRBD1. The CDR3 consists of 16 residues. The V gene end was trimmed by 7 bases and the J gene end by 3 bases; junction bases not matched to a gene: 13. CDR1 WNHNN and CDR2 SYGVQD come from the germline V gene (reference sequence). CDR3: CASTQTGALATDTQYF. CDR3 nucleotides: TGCGCCAGCACCCAAACAGGGGCCCTTGCGACAGATACGCAGTATTTT.

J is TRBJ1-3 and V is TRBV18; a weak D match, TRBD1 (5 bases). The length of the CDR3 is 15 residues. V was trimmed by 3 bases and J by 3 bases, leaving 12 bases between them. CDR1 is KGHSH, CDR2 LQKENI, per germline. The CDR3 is CASSPGLGGGNTIYF. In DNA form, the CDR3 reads TGTGCCAGCTCACCGGGACTCGGGGGTGGAAACACCATATATTTT.

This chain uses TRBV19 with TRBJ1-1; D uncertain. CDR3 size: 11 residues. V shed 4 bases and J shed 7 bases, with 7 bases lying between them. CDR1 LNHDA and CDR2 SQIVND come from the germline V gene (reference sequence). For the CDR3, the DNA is TGTGCCAGTAGTAATGGGAGTGAAGCTTTCTTT. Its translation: CASSNGSEAFF.

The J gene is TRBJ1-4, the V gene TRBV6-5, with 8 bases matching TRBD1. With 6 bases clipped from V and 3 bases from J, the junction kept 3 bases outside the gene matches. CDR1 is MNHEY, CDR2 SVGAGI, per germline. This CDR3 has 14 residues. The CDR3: CASSWTGSNEKLFF. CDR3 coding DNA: TGTGCCAGCAGCTGGACAGGGTCTAATGAAAAACTGTTTTTT.

CDR3 bases: TGTGCCAGCAGTAACGGACAGGCAGTTAATGAAAAACTGTTTTTT. It encodes CASSNGQAVNEKLFF. The chain recombines TRBV7-2 with TRBJ1-4; 7 bases match TRBD1. Losses at the gene ends were 6 bases for V and 4 bases for J; bases not matched to a gene: 8. This CDR3 has 15 amino acids. The germline V gene encodes CDR1 SGHTA and CDR2 FQGNSA.

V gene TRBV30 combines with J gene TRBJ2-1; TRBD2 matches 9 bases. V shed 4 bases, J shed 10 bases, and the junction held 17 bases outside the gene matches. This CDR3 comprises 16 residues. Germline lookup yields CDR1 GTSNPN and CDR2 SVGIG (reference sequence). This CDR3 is CAWNGRGGAGLGEQFF. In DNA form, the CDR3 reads TGTGCCTGGAACGGTCGCGGGGGGGCCGGTCTGGGGGAGCAGTTCTTC.

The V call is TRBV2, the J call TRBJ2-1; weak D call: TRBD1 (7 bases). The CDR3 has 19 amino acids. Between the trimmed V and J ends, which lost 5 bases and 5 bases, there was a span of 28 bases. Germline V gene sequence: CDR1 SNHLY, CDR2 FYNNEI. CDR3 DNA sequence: TGTGCCAGCAGTCAAAAACGTCTACAGGGGAGGCTCGAGGACAATGAGCAGTTCTTC. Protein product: CASSQKRLQGRLEDNEQFF.

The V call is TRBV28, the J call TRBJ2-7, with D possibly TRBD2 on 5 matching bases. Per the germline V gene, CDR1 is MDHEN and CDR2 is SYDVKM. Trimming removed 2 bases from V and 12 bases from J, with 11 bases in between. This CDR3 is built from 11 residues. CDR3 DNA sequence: TGTGCCAGCAGTTTAAACCGGGAATGGTACTTC. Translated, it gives CASSLNREWYF.